This paragraph covers one T cell receptor beta chain sequence. Its antigen has not been determined. Base-call qualities are not available, and no considerably larger clone is one nucleotide away. The donors were healthy, HIV-negative adults with no recently reported acute infections or vaccinations. Every donor was a Caucasian adult living in Nashville, Tennessee, USA. In the unsorted samples, 90 million or so PBMCs were counted, and genomic DNA was extracted using the QIAamp DNA Blood Mini kit. Blood was collected by leukapheresis, and PBMCs were isolated by Ficoll-Histopaque density gradient centrifugation and then cryopreserved in liquid nitrogen vapor phase. The record originates from a study of shared clonotypes between healthy human individuals (TCRdb year 2020). With regard to the full study: The cohort comprised two women and a few men aged 18 to 49 years. Per donor, leukapheresis produced somewhere between about 0.94 and 9.5 billion PBMCs. Blood TCR repertoires of five healthy adults were deeply sequenced to estimate repertoire size and the extent of clonotype sharing between individuals. Libraries were prepared and TCR repertoires were sequenced by different laboratories using diverse techniques, in order to increase sequencing depth and limit assay-specific biases. What the research found in general, with its limitations: Because the study included only a small number of donors, the genetic and exposure-history diversity represented was limited. Only blood was sampled, and tissue TCR repertoires likely differ from those in blood. Pairwise subsampling indicated that sequencing depth was expected to affect the degree of clonotype sharing among donors.

Using the deep immunoSEQ assay, TCR CDR3 regions were amplified from genomic DNA by multiplex PCR. For each cell subset, the extracted genomic DNA was distributed evenly across all wells of several immunoSEQ 96-well plates, and each plate served as one replicate. For unsorted PBMC, 300 to 350 ng genomic DNA, equal to about 29,000 T cell genomes, was loaded into each replicate PCR. Unsorted PBMC genomic DNA was sequenced across ten immunoSEQ deep assay plates. Purified libraries were quantified with a Qubit 3.0 fluorometer, sized on a Bioanalyzer 2100, and re-quantified with the KAPA Library Quantification kit. A separate single-read 150-cycle Illumina NextSeq 550 flow cell was used to sequence each immunoSEQ 96-well plate. The original methods were these. The immunoSEQ output contained only junctional sequences without quality scores, so filtering could not match that applied to full-length reads. To assign V/J genes and CDR3, sequences were annotated against IMGT germline references using PyIR, a Python wrapper for IgBLAST v1.9. Reads with weak V/J assignments (E-value above 1e-6), missing CDR3, stop codons, out-of-frame junctions, or ambiguous translated residues were removed. A V3J clonotype was defined by an identical inferred V gene, J gene, and CDR3 amino acid sequence. The percentage overlap between two repertoires was calculated by dividing the number of shared unique clonotypes by the size of the smaller repertoire. Three approaches were used to assess repertoire richness: RTK rarefaction, the Chao1 estimator, and Recon v2.1 estimates of unobserved clonotypes. In TCRdb, the immuneACCESS table is reduced to in-frame sequences with V and J assigned. These tables do not hold every clone; where another copy was compared, an unresolved V gene accounts for under half, and the others remain unexplained. D and trimming were read from the DNA, whereas the V and J calls and clone size are those reported in that table. This sample gives about 480,000 clones in total; over 75% of them show up just once. The top ten hold 12% of the sample.

There are 14 amino acids in the CDR3, from cysteine to phenylalanine inclusive. Here the CDR3 DNA is all that survives: 42 bases in frame from base 1. The V end gives up 11 bases and the J end 5 bases, leaving 7 bases in the junction not matched to a gene. The germline V gene (reference sequence) yields MNHEY for CDR1 and SMNVEV for CDR2. Material: PBMCs. The chain was built from TRBV27 and TRBJ2-6; 9 of the junction bases match TRBD1. The receptor was isolated from a woman in her thirties or forties in good health. Some clones in this sample may be carry-over from other donors' samples. The nucleotides read TGTGCCTTACAGGGGGCTTGTAGGGCCAACGTCCTGACTTTC. It is translated as CALQGACRANVLTF.